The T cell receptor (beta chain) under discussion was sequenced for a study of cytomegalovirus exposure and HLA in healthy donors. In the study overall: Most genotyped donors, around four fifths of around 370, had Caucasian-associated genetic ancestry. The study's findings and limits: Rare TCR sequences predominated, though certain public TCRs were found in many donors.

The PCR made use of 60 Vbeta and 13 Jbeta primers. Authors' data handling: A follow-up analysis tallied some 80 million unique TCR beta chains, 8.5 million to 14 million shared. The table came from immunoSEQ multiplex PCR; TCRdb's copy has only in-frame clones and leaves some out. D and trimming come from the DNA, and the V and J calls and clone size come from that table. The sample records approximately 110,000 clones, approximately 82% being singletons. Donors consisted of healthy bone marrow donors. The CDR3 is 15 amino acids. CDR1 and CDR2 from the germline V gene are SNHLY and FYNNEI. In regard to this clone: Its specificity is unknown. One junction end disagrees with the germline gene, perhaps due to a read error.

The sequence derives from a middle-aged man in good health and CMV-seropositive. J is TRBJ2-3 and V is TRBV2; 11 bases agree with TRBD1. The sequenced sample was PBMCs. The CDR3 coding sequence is TGTGCCAGCAGTTCCCGGACAGGGGGCACTGATACGCAGTATTTT. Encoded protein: CASSSRTGGTDTQYF. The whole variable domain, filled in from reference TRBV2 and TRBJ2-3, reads EPEVTQTPSHQVTQMGQEVILRCVPISNHLYFYWYRQILGQKVEFLVSFYNNEISEKSEIFDDQFSVERPDGSNFTLKIRSTKLEDSAMYFCASSSRTGGTDTQYFGPGTRLTVL.